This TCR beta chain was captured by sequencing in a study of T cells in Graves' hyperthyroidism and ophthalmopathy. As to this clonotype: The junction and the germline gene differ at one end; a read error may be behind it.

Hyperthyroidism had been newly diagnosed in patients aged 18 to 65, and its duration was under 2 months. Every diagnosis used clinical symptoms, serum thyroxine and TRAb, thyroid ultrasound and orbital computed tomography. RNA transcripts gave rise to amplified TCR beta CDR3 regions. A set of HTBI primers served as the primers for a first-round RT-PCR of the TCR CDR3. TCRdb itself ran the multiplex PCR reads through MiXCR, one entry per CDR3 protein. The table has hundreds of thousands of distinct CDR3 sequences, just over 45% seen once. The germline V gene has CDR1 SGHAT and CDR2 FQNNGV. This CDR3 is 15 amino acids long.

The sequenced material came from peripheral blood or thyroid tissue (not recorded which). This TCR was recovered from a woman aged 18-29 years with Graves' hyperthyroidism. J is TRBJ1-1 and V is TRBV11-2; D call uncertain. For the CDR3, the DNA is TGCGCCAGCAGCCCTACCGGTTCTTGGGTAGCTGAAGCTTTCTTT. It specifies CASSPTGSWVAEAFF.